This T cell receptor beta chain comes out of a study of blood T cell repertoires in COVID-19 (dated by TCRdb to 2018 to 2021). Study-level background: Samples from collaborators originated in the United States, Italy and Spain and spanned both the acute and convalescent phases of COVID-19. A de-identified subject ID, COVID-19 status, age in years and sex were almost always included in the sample metadata. The material from the prospective study consisted of cDNA or gDNA derived from T cells, B-cell-depleted T cells, or PBMCs. Samples were obtained from the ongoing ImmuneRACE study (first 160 participants) and from 1,254 subjects provided by 6 global collaborators. The dataset comprised deeply sampled blood TCRbeta repertoires from subjects exposed to, actively infected with, or recovered from COVID-19. Where HLA class I and class II types were available, the types were taken from metadata supplied by the sample provider, not from assay-based typing. The repertoires were released in a freely available public database intended as a resource for research on the immune response to SARS-CoV-2.

About this clone itself: Its antigen specificity is not known. Base qualities were left out, and no much larger clone turns up one base away.

The immunoSEQ Assay, a bias-controlled multiplex PCR, was used to amplify TCRbeta CDR3 regions from genomic DNA. As for the original processing: The number of nucleated cells in each sample was estimated from the amplification of reference gene primers within the assay. To quantify the absolute abundance of each unique TCRbeta CDR3 rearrangement, sequence reads were collapsed and filtered. For each sample, productive Simpson clonality was calculated by taking the square root of Simpson's diversity index across productive rearrangements. TCRdb re-hosts the immuneACCESS table, in-frame sequences only. Its copies lack some clones; in the studies checked, an unresolved V gene accounts for under half of them, and the cause for the rest is not known. The V and J calls and clone size are taken from that table; D and trimming were inferred from the DNA. The sample includes under 150,000 clones, with around three quarters observed a single time. The ten top clones hold around 4% of the sample.

Each collaborating institution followed its own protocols to collect whole blood in K2EDTA tubes. Collaborator samples were shipped for TCRbeta analysis as frozen whole blood, isolated PBMCs, or DNA extracted from either sample type. The investigation overall reported the following: The quantity of clinical and demographic metadata differed by source and by participant and was supplied without curation.

Relative to germline, V is 0 bases shorter and J is 8 bases shorter, with 13 bases between their ends. There are 15 amino acids in the CDR3, from cysteine to phenylalanine inclusive. This entry keeps only the CDR3 DNA: 45 bases, framed from base 1. Per the germline V gene, SGHDN is the CDR1 and FVKESK is the CDR2. Sequenced material: peripheral blood. Rearrangement joined TRBV14 to TRBJ1-4; the D gene is unclear. The receptor was derived from a man aged 60 to 69 with acute or convalescent COVID-19. This receptor carries the CDR3 CASSQDWAVGEKLFF. The bases read TGTGCCAGCAGCCAAGATTGGGCAGTCGGAGAAAAACTGTTTTTT.